The rows below give T cell receptor beta chains drawn from one sample of a study of blood T cells in healthy people across ages. One entry per CDR3 protein, called by TCRdb with MiXCR from the 5' RACE reads. Of more than 900,000 distinct CDR3 sequences in the sample, 25% are singletons; the top ten hold about 0.8%. These data are also associated with another study on T cells of mothers and their children.

Material for sequencing was blood. Receptor source: a girl aged 2-10 years in good health. Each CDR3 is given with its conserved first and last residue. Fields, in order: D gene, clone size, J gene, V gene, CDR3 protein, CDR3 DNA. D genes are given only for firm matches. Size tells how often a clone was seen (once, few, many) or the class of an expanded clone, and some rows leave it out.

>-|few|TRBJ2-7|TRBV10-3
CAISEGRGEQYF
TGTGCCATCAGTGAAGGCAGGGGCGAGCAGTACTTC
>TRBD2|few|TRBJ2-3|TRBV28
CASSQLAGISTDTQYF
TGTGCCAGCAGCCAACTAGCGGGGATCAGCACAGATACGCAGTATTTT
>TRBD2|few|TRBJ2-5|TRBV7-2
CASSSPTSPETQYF
TGTGCCAGCAGCTCGCCGACTAGCCCAGAGACCCAGTACTTC
>-|many|TRBJ2-1|TRBV5-1
CASSFQSSYNEQFF
TGTGCCAGCAGTTTCCAGAGCTCCTACAATGAGCAGTTCTTC
>-|-|TRBJ1-1|TRBV20-1
CSARGATGTEAFF
TGCAGTGCTAGAGGAGCGACGGGGACTGAAGCTTTCTTT
>-|few|TRBJ2-7|TRBV21-1
CASSKANWDRDGPYEQYF
TGTGCCAGCAGCAAAGCCAATTGGGACCGGGACGGCCCCTACGAGCAGTACTTC
>-|few|TRBJ2-1|TRBV4-3
CASSQEAGVVADSSYNGQFF
TGCGCCAGCAGCCAAGAGGCCGGTGTTGTCGCGGATAGCTCCTACAATGGGCAGTTCTTC
>-|few|TRBJ1-2|TRBV20-1
CSAHLGGGDGYTF
TGCAGTGCCCACCTCGGTGGAGGGGACGGCTACACCTTC
>TRBD1|few|TRBJ1-1|TRBV13
CASSAQGAEAFF
TGTGCCAGCAGCGCTCAGGGGGCTGAAGCTTTCTTT
>TRBD2|few|TRBJ2-7|TRBV2
CASRGLAVTYEQYF
TGTGCCAGCAGAGGACTAGCGGTGACGTACGAGCAGTACTTC
>-|-|TRBJ2-7|TRBV20-1
CSVRPGTSYEQYF
TGCAGTGTGCGGCCGGGAACCTCCTACGAGCAGTACTTC
>-|-|TRBJ2-2|TRBV6-6
CASVSEGNTGELFF
TGTGCCAGCGTTTCAGAGGGTAACACCGGGGAGCTGTTTTTT
>-|few|TRBJ2-3|TRBV25-1
CASSEGLESTDTQYF
TGTGCCAGCTCTGAGGGCCTCGAGAGCACAGATACGCAGTATTTT
>TRBD2|-|TRBJ2-1|TRBV20-1
CSARDYGLAEVGGYNEQFF
TGCAGTGCTAGAGATTACGGGCTAGCGGAGGTCGGGGGATACAATGAGCAGTTCTTC
>-|-|TRBJ2-4|TRBV4-3
CASSQDGGLAKNIQYF
TGCGCCAGCAGCCAAGATGGAGGCTTGGCCAAAAACATTCAGTACTTC
>TRBD1|-|TRBJ2-5|TRBV7-7
CASSLGVGTGIFGTQYF
TGTGCTAGCAGTCTCGGAGTGGGGACAGGTATCTTCGGGACCCAGTACTTC
>TRBD2|few|TRBJ2-5|TRBV4-1
CASTMGLAGVETQYF
TGCGCCAGCACCATGGGACTAGCGGGAGTAGAGACCCAGTACTTC
>-|few|TRBJ2-1|TRBV12-5
CASGDAREDQFF
TGTGCTAGTGGCGACGCCCGTGAAGACCAGTTCTTC
>-|many|TRBJ2-5|TRBV6-6
CASSYSRETQYF
TGTGCCAGCAGTTACTCGAGGGAGACCCAGTACTTC
>-|-|TRBJ2-7|TRBV27
CASSLYRDTSYEQYF
TGTGCCAGCAGTTTGTATCGGGACACCTCCTACGAGCAGTACTTC
>-|-|TRBJ1-6|TRBV6-1
CASRSEFSSYNSPLHF
TGTGCCAGCAGATCGGAGTTCAGCTCCTATAATTCACCCCTCCACTTT
>-|few|TRBJ2-1|TRBV4-1
CASSPLTANNEQFF
TGCGCCAGCAGCCCCCTGACTGCCAACAATGAGCAGTTCTTC
>TRBD1|few|TRBJ1-2|TRBV18
CASSHIQGGYGYTF
TGTGCCAGCTCACACATTCAGGGGGGCTATGGCTACACCTTC
>TRBD2|few|TRBJ2-5|TRBV7-2
CASSPHGGVQETQYF
TGTGCCAGCAGCCCACACGGGGGGGTCCAAGAGACCCAGTACTTC
>-|-|TRBJ2-1|TRBV4-1
CASSPLNPGVGNEQFF
TGCGCCAGCAGCCCCCTCAATCCGGGAGTTGGCAATGAGCAGTTCTTC
>-|-|TRBJ1-2|TRBV4-3
CASSESPNYGYTF
TGCGCCAGCAGTGAGAGTCCTAACTATGGCTACACCTTC
>-|few|TRBJ2-3|TRBV29-1
CSIPDQGTDTQYF
TGCAGCATTCCGGACCAGGGGACAGATACGCAGTATTTT
>-|few|TRBJ1-1|TRBV5-1
CASSLAPNEAFF
TGCGCCAGCAGCTTGGCCCCAAATGAAGCTTTCTTT
>-|-|TRBJ1-1|TRBV5-1
CTSFMEGSGLDEAFF
TGCACCAGCTTCATGGAGGGGTCCGGGTTAGATGAAGCTTTCTTT
>TRBD2|few|TRBJ2-2|TRBV7-9
CASSYLAELNTGELFF
TGTGCCAGCAGCTACCTAGCGGAGCTTAACACCGGGGAGCTGTTTTTT
>TRBD1|few|TRBJ1-2|TRBV24-1
CATSDLDRGHGYTF
TGTGCCACCAGTGATTTGGACAGGGGTCATGGCTACACCTTC
>-|-|TRBJ2-7|TRBV5-1
CASSSGDGHYEQYF
TGCGCCAGCAGCTCGGGGGACGGGCACTACGAGCAGTACTTC
>-|-|TRBJ2-3|TRBV6-2/TRBV6-3
CASSRRDDTQYF
TGTGCCAGCAGCCGACGGGATGATACGCAGTATTTT
>-|-|TRBJ2-1|TRBV5-1
CASSLYRDLNNEQFF
TGCGCCAGCAGCCTTTACAGGGACCTGAACAATGAGCAGTTCTTC
>TRBD2|-|TRBJ2-3|TRBV12-3/TRBV12-4
CASSPQAGGTTDTQYF
TGTGCCAGCAGTCCCCAAGCGGGAGGAACCACAGATACGCAGTATTTT
>-|few|TRBJ2-7|TRBV7-9
CASSPTTLNSYEQYF
TGTGCCAGCAGCCCAACAACCCTGAACTCCTACGAGCAGTACTTC
>TRBD1|-|TRBJ1-1|TRBV6-2/TRBV6-3
CTSRRQGNTEAFF
TGTACCAGCAGACGACAGGGGAACACTGAAGCTTTCTTT
>TRBD2|few|TRBJ2-1|TRBV3-1
CASSQRGGSNEQFF
TGTGCCAGCTCACAGCGGGGGGGTTCCAATGAGCAGTTCTTC
>TRBD1|few|TRBJ1-2|TRBV14
CASSQRQGGRNGYTF
TGTGCCAGCAGCCAACGACAGGGGGGAAGGAATGGCTACACCTTC
>-|few|TRBJ2-7|TRBV7-2
CASSLGVPGTGFYEQYF
TGTGCCAGCAGCTTAGGGGTTCCCGGGACGGGCTTCTACGAGCAGTACTTC
>TRBD2|-|TRBJ2-2|TRBV20-1
CSASPGGAPGELFF
TGCAGTGCTAGCCCCGGGGGGGCCCCCGGGGAGCTGTTTTTT
>TRBD1|few|TRBJ2-7|TRBV5-1
CASSPGGTGIHEQYF
TGCGCCAGCAGCCCGGGTGGGACAGGGATTCACGAGCAGTACTTC